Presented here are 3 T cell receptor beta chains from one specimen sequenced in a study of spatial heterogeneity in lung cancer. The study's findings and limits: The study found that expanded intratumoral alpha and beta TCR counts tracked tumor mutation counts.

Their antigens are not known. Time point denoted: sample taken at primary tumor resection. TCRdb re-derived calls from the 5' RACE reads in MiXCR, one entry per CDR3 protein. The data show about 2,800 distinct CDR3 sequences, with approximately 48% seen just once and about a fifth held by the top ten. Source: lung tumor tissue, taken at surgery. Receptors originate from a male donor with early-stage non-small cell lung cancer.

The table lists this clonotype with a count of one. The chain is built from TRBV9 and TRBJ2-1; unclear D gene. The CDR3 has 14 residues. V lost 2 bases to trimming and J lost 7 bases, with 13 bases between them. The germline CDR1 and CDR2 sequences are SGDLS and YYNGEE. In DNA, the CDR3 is TGTGCCAGCAGCGTCGAGCCTATGGGGAATGAGCAGTTCTTC. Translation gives CASSVEPMGNEQFF. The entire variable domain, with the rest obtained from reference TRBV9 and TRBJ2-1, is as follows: DSGVTQTPKHLITATGQRVTLRCSPRSGDLSVYWYQQSLDQGLQFLIQYYNGEERAKGNILERFSAQQFPDLHSELNLSSLELGDSALYFCASSVEPMGNEQFFGPGTRLTVL.

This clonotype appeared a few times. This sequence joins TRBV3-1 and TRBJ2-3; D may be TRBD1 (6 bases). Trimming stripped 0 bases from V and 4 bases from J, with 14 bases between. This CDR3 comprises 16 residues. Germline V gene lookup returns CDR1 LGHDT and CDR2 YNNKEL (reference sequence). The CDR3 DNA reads TGTGCCAGCAGCCAAGATCTGGGGGCAGTAGCAGATACGCAGTATTTT. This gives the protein CASSQDLGAVADTQYF.

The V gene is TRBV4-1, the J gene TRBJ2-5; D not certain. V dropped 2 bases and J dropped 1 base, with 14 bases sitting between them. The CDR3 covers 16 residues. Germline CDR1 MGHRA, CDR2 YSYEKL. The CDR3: CASSQRTGWGQETQYF. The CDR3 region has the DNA TGCGCCAGCAGCCAACGGACCGGGTGGGGCCAAGAGACCCAGTACTTC.